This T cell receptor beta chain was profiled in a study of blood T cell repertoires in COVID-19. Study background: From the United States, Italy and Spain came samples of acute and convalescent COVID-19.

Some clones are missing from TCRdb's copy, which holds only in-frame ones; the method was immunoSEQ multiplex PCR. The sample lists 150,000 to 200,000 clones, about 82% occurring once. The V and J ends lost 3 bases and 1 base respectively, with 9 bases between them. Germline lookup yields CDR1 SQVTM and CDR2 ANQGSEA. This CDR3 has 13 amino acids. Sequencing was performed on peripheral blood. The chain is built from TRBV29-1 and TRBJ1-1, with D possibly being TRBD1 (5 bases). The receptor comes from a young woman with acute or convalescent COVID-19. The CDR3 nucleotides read TGCAGCGTTGAGCGGGACCCGAACACTGAAGCTTTCTTT. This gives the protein CSVERDPNTEAFF.